This T cell receptor (beta chain) was found in a study of blood T cell repertoires in COVID-19. As for the study in general: T cells, B-cell-depleted T cells, or PBMCs supplied cDNA or gDNA.

The method was immunoSEQ multiplex PCR; TCRdb's version includes in-frame clones alone and lacks a portion of them. The sample has over 200,000 clones, approximately 86% seen once. Participant ages covered about 18 to 100 years across 25 or so US areas. Self-reported history from a screening survey and questionnaire set each donor's cohort. The V and J ends lost 7 bases and 3 bases, in that order; junction bases with no gene match: 7. Germline CDR1 SNHLY, CDR2 FYNNEI. CDR3 length: 14 amino acids. Sequencing was performed on PBMCs or T cells enriched from blood (not recorded which). The V call is TRBV2, the J call TRBJ2-7; TRBD1 aligns across 9 bases. This receptor was obtained from a woman in her twenties or thirties who had been exposed to COVID-19. The CDR3 region is CASTPGTGFYEQYF. The CDR3 region has the DNA TGTGCCAGCACCCCCGGGACAGGGTTCTACGAGCAGTACTTC.